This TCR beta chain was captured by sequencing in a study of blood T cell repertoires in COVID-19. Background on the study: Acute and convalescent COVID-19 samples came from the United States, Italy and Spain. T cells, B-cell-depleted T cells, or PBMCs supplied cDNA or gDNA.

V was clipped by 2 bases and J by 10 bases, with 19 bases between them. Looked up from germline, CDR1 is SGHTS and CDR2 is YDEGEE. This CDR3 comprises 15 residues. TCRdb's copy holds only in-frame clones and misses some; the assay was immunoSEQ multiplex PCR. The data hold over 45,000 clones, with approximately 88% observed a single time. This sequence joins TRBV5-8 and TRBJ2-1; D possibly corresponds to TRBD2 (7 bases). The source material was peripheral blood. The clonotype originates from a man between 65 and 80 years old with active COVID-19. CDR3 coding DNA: TGTGCCAGCAGCTTATCGGGGGCTAGCGGACGGGAGCAGTTCTTC. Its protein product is CASSLSGASGREQFF.